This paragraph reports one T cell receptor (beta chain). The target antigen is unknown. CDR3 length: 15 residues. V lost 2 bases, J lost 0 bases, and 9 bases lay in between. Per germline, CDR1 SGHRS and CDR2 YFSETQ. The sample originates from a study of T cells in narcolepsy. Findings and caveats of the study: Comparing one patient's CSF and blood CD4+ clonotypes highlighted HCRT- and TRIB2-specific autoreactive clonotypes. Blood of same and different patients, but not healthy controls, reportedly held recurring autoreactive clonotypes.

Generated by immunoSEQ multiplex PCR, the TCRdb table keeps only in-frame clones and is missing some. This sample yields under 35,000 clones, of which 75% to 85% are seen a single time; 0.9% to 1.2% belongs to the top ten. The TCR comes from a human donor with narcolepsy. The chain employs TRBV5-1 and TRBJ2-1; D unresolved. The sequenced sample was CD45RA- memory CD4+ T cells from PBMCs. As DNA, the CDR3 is TGCGCCAGCAGCTTCCAGCCGAGCTCCTACAATGAGCAGTTCTTC. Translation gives CASSFQPSSYNEQFF.